This TCR beta chain was retrieved from a study of blood T cell repertoires in COVID-19. Across the study: PBMCs, B-cell-depleted T cells, or T cells were the source of the cDNA or gDNA that made up the material.

Original processing notes: It was from reference gene primer amplification that nucleated cell counts were estimated. Clones were read by immunoSEQ multiplex PCR, and TCRdb kept only the in-frame ones, dropping some. Clone size and V and J calls were adopted from that table, with D and trimming inferred from the DNA. The data show a few hundred thousand clones, with around 85% seen just once and 0.85% to 1% held by the top ten. Seattle patient enrollment occurred during active infection, with longitudinal follow-up thereafter. Input material: peripheral blood. This receptor was obtained from a human donor with COVID-19, enrolled during active disease. The donor label of this sample is uncertain.

The CDR3 is CASSPGDRESYGYTF. CDR3 DNA: TGCGCCAGCAGCCCAGGGGACAGGGAGAGCTATGGCTACACCTTC. This sequence joins TRBV5-1 and TRBJ1-2, with 9 bases fitting TRBD1. V shed 4 bases, J shed 4 bases, and the junction held 8 bases outside the gene matches. Germline values: CDR1 SGHRS, CDR2 YFSETQ. The CDR3 has 15 amino acids.